This TCR beta chain was sequenced during a study of read filtering for tumor transcriptome and immune sequencing (dated by TCRdb to 2018 to 2021). At the level of the whole study: The cohort had under 20 male and approximately 14 female patients with a mean age of around 69 years, ranging from about 40 to 85. By revised international staging, 8 or 9 patients were R-ISS I, some 16 were R-ISS II and 7 were R-ISS III. After DNase treatment, whole-transcriptome libraries were prepared with the TruSeq RNA Access Library Prep Kit. One main goal was a read-filtering strategy for immune repertoire data, in particular deciding whether clonotypes backed by only one read should be removed. TCR-region mapped reads per sample ranged from about 3.5 to 11 million with IR-seq versus only roughly 85 to 1273 with RNA-seq. The study compared TCR repertoires from targeted immune repertoire sequencing and bulk whole-transcriptome sequencing run on the same bone marrow samples. Beyond this particular receptor, the publication reports: The sorted CD138-negative fraction was a mixed bone marrow immune population, not purified T cells. The correlation between IR-seq and RNA-seq shared clonotype proportions was increased by removal of single-read clonotypes. Compared with RNA-seq, IR-seq captured clonotypes at much higher depth and more reliably, and a smaller IR-seq throughput was enough to identify most shared clonotypes. Single-read clonotypes made up approximately 79% of clonotypes but only approximately 3.2% of total reads in IR-seq, compared with about 69% of clonotypes and 35% to 45% of reads in RNA-seq.

Bone marrow was sampled from every patient at the time of active disease. Ficoll-Hypaque density gradient centrifugation was used to isolate the bone marrow mononuclear cells. Myeloma plasma cells were removed and CD138-negative cells were obtained by negative selection following labeling with CD138 magnetic microbeads on a MACS separator. Purity of the isolated cells was checked by flow cytometry on an Attune NxT using CD138 antibodies. TRIzol reagent was used to extract total RNA, and a NanoDrop spectrophotometer was used to quantify the extracted RNA. Paired RNA-seq and IR-seq were performed on each patient's CD138-negative bone marrow sample. TCR libraries were constructed from approximately 390 ng RNA using the Immunoverse kit, and molecular barcoded adaptors covering alpha/delta and beta/gamma chains were employed. TCR library preparation used the same RNA that was used for transcriptome sequencing. Sequencing of TCR libraries was carried out on an Illumina HiSeq 4000 with 2 x 150 cycles. From the authors' description of their analysis: TCR reads were aligned to human V, D, J and C references and assembled into CDR3 clonotypes with MiXCR, including quality filtering and error correction. The tcR package in R was used to analyze clonotype counts and gene usage diversity. Raw mapping reads were checked after the RNA-seq reads had been mapped by STAR aligner version 2.5.3a onto the human GRCh37 genome. To test how sequencing depth affected the clonotypes detected, IR-seq fastq files were randomly downsampled with Seqtk 1.3. TCRdb ran its own pipeline on the public reads, namely fastp trimming at Q25 and MiXCR clone calling, and kept in-frame beta chains. Records with the same CDR3 protein are collapsed into one entry carrying the most frequent genes and DNA. What appears here as the V and J calls and clone size reflects TCRdb's work, not the paper's. Here the sample has around 130,000 distinct CDR3 sequences; approximately 13% occur a single time. The top ten clones comprise just under 8.5% of the sample.

Of note for this clonotype: Which antigen it targets is not known. Mismatch with germline at one junction end may stem from a read error.

Measured from the cysteine to the phenylalanine, the CDR3 is 17 residues long. The sequence is cut down to CDR3 DNA, 51 bases in frame from base 1. The germline V gene specifies LGHNA as CDR1 and YNFKEQ as CDR2. Sample: a population of CD138-negative cells sorted from bone marrow. Read against the paper, the sample's cell subset or site label means: bone marrow mononuclear cells depleted of CD138+ plasma/myeloma cells by negative magnetic selection. The V and J segments used are TRBV4-2 and TRBJ2-4; confidence is insufficient to name the D gene. This TCR came from a donor aged 40 or over with multiple myeloma. For the CDR3, the sequence is CASSQDIGPSPKNIQYF. The DNA sequence is TGCGCCAGCAGCCAAGATATCGGGCCGTCTCCCAAAAACATTCAGTACTTC.